This T cell receptor beta chain comes out of a study of blood T cell repertoires in COVID-19. Original handling: Cell counts per sample came from amplifying reference gene primers. Clones were sequenced by immunoSEQ multiplex PCR, and TCRdb holds only the in-frame ones, with some missing. That table gives V, J and clone size, and the DNA gave D and trimming. The sample lists hundreds of thousands of clones; 85% were seen once. Germline assignment: CDR1 SGHDN and CDR2 FVKESK. Trimming pared 4 bases from V and 2 bases from J, leaving 14 bases between. The CDR3 is made up of 15 amino acids. The chain combines TRBV14 with TRBJ1-1; tentative D call: TRBD1 (5 bases). The origin of this receptor is a woman under 30 with acute or convalescent COVID-19. Sequencing input: peripheral blood. The chain's CDR3 is CASSLKAGGNTEAFF. The CDR3 DNA sequence: TGTGCCAGCAGCCTTAAAGCCGGGGGAAACACTGAAGCTTTCTTT.